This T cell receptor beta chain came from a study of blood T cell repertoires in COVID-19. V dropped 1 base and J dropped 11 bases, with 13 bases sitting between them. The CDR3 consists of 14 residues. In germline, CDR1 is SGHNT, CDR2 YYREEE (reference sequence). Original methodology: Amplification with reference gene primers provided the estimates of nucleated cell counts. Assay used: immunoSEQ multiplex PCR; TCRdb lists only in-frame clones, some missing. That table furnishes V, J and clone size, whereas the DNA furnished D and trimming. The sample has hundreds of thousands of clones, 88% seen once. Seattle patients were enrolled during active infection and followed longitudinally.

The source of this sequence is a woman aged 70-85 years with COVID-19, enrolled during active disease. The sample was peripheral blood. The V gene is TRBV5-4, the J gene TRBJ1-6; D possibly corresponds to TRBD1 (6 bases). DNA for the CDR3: TGTGCCAGCAGCTTGCCAGGGGATTTTACACCCCTCCACTTT. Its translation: CASSLPGDFTPLHF.